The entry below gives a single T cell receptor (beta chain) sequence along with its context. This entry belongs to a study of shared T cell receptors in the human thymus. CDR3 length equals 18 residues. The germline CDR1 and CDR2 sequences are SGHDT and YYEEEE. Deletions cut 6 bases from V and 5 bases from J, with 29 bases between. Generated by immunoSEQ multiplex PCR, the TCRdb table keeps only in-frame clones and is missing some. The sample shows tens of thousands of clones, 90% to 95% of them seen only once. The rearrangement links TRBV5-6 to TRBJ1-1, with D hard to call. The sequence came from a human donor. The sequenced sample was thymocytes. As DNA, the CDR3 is TGTGCCAGCACGCGACTTCCAATCCCCAGGCAAGTTCGAACTGAAGCTTTCTTT. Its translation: CASTRLPIPRQVRTEAFF. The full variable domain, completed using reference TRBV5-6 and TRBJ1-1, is DAGVTQSPTHLIKTRGQQVTLRCSPKSGHDTVSWYQQALGQGPQFIFQYYEEEERQRGNFPDRFSGHQFPNYSSELNVNALLLGDSALYLCASTRLPIPRQVRTEAFFGQGTRLTVV.